This T cell receptor beta chain was captured by sequencing in a study of spatial heterogeneity in lung cancer. Study at large: Each unique TCR and UMI combination was seen more than ten times on average in raw reads.

The time point here: sample taken at primary tumor resection. Unsorted whole RNA samples from tumor, nontumor lung or frozen PBMC were sequenced. Patients with untreated early-stage non-small cell lung cancer, numbering 72, were the donors. General study findings and limits: At resection, ubiquitous expanded tumor TCRs appeared in blood more than at follow-up.

The table lists this clonotype with a few counts. Antigen: not known. With the library built for alpha chains, this beta chain is off target and its frequency is not meaningful. MiXCR, run by TCRdb on the 5' RACE reads, gives a single entry per CDR3 protein. Of 810 or so distinct CDR3 sequences in the sample, about a fifth are singletons; the top ten hold under 15%. The CDR3 totals 14 residues. Germline CDR1 is SGHRS and CDR2 is YFSETQ. The trim removed 4 bases at V and 5 bases at J, leaving 8 bases unmatched. The TCR originated in a male donor with early-stage non-small cell lung cancer. Sequences were derived from PBMCs, sampled at surgery. This chain uses TRBV5-1 with TRBJ2-7; 8 bases are a match to TRBD2. CDR3 DNA sequence: TGCGCCAGCAGCCCTAGCAGCGGGGGAAACGAGCAGTACTTC. Translation: CASSPSSGGNEQYF.